Below are 20 T cell receptor beta chains sequenced from a single sample in a study of T-cell memory formation after mild COVID-19. TCRdb reprocessed the 5' RACE reads via MiXCR and lists one record per CDR3 protein. The data contain 500,000 to 550,000 distinct CDR3 sequences, around 21% of them singletons. The sample was PBMCs or a T cell subset sorted from them (not recorded which). The receptors were gathered from an adult woman who had mild COVID-19 (a few samples of this study predate the infection). Cell type and time point are not known.

This clonotype was detected a few times. The chain employs TRBV9 and TRBJ2-2, with D perhaps TRBD2 (5 bases). Trimming took off 3 bases at V and 6 bases at J, with 12 bases between the two ends. Looked up from germline, CDR1 is SGDLS and CDR2 is YYNGEE. This CDR3 is built from 14 residues. The DNA for the CDR3 is TGTGCCAGCAGCGGGACTCCCGGGGCCGGGGAGCTGTTTTTT. Its translation: CASSGTPGAGELFF.

The chain is built from TRBV7-9 and TRBJ2-2; TRBD2 might be the D (6 bases). Looked up from germline, CDR1 is SEHNR and CDR2 is FQNEAQ (reference sequence). The CDR3 covers 16 residues. V gave up 5 bases and J gave up 1 base, with 14 bases separating them. The CDR3 is CASSTTGTWNTGELFF. The CDR3 DNA sequence: TGTGCCAGCAGCACTACCGGGACTTGGAACACCGGGGAGCTGTTTTTT.

This clonotype was seen a handful of times. J is TRBJ1-1 and V is TRBV30, with no clear D. CDR3 length equals 13 residues. V lost 7 bases and J lost 0, with 12 bases in between. Germline V gives CDR1 GTSNPN, CDR2 SVGIG (reference sequence). In DNA form, the CDR3 reads TGTGCCTCCACGGAGAGATTGAACACTGAAGCTTTCTTT. Translation gives CASTERLNTEAFF.

In its sample, this clonotype was seen a few times. The V and J genes are TRBV25-1 and TRBJ2-7; TRBD2 aligns across 9 bases. The germline V gene has CDR1 MGHDK and CDR2 SYGVNS. The J segment lost 6 bases and the V segment lost 4 bases, leaving 10 bases of the junction unmatched. CDR3 length equals 15 residues. Here the CDR3 reads CASSGRGTSHIEQYF. The DNA for the CDR3 is TGTGCCAGCAGTGGACGAGGGACTAGCCACATCGAGCAGTACTTC.

The chain carries TRBV19 and TRBJ2-1; 8 bases agree with TRBD1. The CDR3 has 14 amino acids. With V trimmed by 4 bases and J by 5 bases, 4 bases remained unmatched. Germline CDR1 LNHDA, CDR2 SQIVND (reference sequence). The CDR3 sequence is CASSTRQGNNEQFF. The CDR3 bases are TGTGCCAGTAGTACGAGACAGGGGAACAATGAGCAGTTCTTC.

Many counts were recorded for this clonotype. The genes are TRBV5-1 and TRBJ2-3, with TRBD2 matching over 7 bases. CDR3 size: 15 residues. Germline trimming cut 2 bases from V and 2 bases from J; bases unmatched to any gene: 5. The V gene's germline CDR1 is SGHRS and CDR2 YFSETQ. The CDR3 here is CASSLGGGPTDTQYF. Written as DNA, the CDR3 is TGCGCCAGCAGCTTAGGCGGGGGACCCACAGATACGCAGTATTTT.

This rearrangement joins TRBV20-1 to TRBJ2-3; D is ambiguous. The CDR3 spans 13 residues. V lost 3 bases to trimming and J lost 2 bases, with 9 bases between them. CDR1 and CDR2 (germline): DFQATT, SNEGSKA (reference sequence). The CDR3 spells CSARRPDTDTQYF. CDR3 nucleotide sequence: TGCAGTGCTAGGAGGCCAGACACAGATACGCAGTATTTT.

The V call is TRBV5-6, the J call TRBJ1-2, with D uncertain. CDR3 length: 15 residues. Per germline, CDR1 SGHDT and CDR2 YYEEEE. V lost 4 bases and J lost 5, with 18 bases in between. CDR3 DNA: TGTGCCAGCAGCCGAGACCCCGGTGAAGGATATGGCTACACCTTC. This encodes CASSRDPGEGYGYTF. Combining the CDR3 with reference TRBV5-6 and TRBJ1-2 gives the whole variable domain DAGVTQSPTHLIKTRGQQVTLRCSPKSGHDTVSWYQQALGQGPQFIFQYYEEEERQRGNFPDRFSGHQFPNYSSELNVNALLLGDSALYLCASSRDPGEGYGYTFGSGTRLTVV.

This chain links TRBV10-3 with TRBJ1-2; 8 bases match TRBD1. Unmatched junction bases numbered 10, after V lost 7 bases and J lost 6 bases. The germline V gene has CDR1 ENHRY and CDR2 SYGVKD. The CDR3 covers 14 residues. CDR3 nucleotides: TGTGCCATCACCCCCGGGACAGGACTTCATGGCTACACCTTC. Amino acid sequence: CAITPGTGLHGYTF.

This clonotype has a handful of counts. This chain uses TRBV10-3 with TRBJ2-7; 9 bases are shared with TRBD2. Germline V gene sequence: CDR1 ENHRY, CDR2 SYGVKD. This CDR3 has 14 residues. Unmatched junction bases numbered 6, after V lost 5 bases and J lost 4 bases. The CDR3 sequence: CAISRLADEYEQYF. The CDR3 DNA follows: TGTGCCATCAGTCGACTAGCGGACGAGTACGAGCAGTACTTC.

This chain links TRBV5-1 with TRBJ2-5; no clear D. The CDR3 is made up of 14 amino acids. CDR1 and CDR2 (germline): SGHRS, YFSETQ. V lost 4 bases, J lost 1 base, and 11 bases lay in between. CDR3 sequence (DNA): TGCGCCAGCAGCACCCTACAGAGCCAAGAGACCCAGTACTTC. Translation: CASSTLQSQETQYF.

The chain joins TRBV7-8 to TRBJ1-5; D unclear. The CDR3 sequence is 13 residues long. The germline V gene has CDR1 SGHVS and CDR2 FQNEAQ. Trimming cost V 5 bases and J 1 base, with 6 bases left between them. CDR3 bases: TGTGCCAGCAGCATCCGAAGCAATCAGCCCCAGCATTTT. Translating gives CASSIRSNQPQHF.

This chain uses TRBV4-1 with TRBJ2-5; D is unresolved. Germline loops: CDR1 MGHRA, CDR2 YSYEKL. The CDR3 is 14 residues long. V lost 3 bases, J lost 4 bases, and 12 bases lay in between. The CDR3 DNA reads as TGCGCCAGCAGCCATCTACAAGGCCGAGAGACCCAGTACTTC. Translating gives CASSHLQGRETQYF.

The V and J genes are TRBV20-1 and TRBJ1-1; D unclear. Trimming left V 2 bases short and J 0 bases short, with 4 bases between. Germline V gene sequence: CDR1 DFQATT, CDR2 SNEGSKA (reference sequence). The CDR3 is 12 amino acids. CDR3 in amino acids: CSARHVNTEAFF. The CDR3, as DNA: TGCAGTGCTAGACACGTGAACACTGAAGCTTTCTTT.

The rearrangement links TRBV2 to TRBJ2-7; TRBD1 might be the D (5 bases). V gave up 7 bases and J gave up 5 bases, with 21 bases separating them. The CDR3 is 15 residues long. Germline V gene sequence: CDR1 SNHLY, CDR2 FYNNEI. In DNA form, the CDR3 reads TGTGCCAGCACGGCAGGGCACCTGGTACTCCACGAGCAGTACTTC. This gives the protein CASTAGHLVLHEQYF.

This clonotype has just a few counts. The chain recombines TRBV15 with TRBJ2-7; the D is unclear. The germline V and J ends were trimmed by 0 bases and 3 bases, with 6 bases remaining between them. This CDR3 has 13 residues. Germline V gene sequence: CDR1 LNHNV, CDR2 YYDKDF (reference sequence). The CDR3 DNA reads TGTGCCACCAGCAGAGACAGGATCTACGAGCAGTACTTC. As protein: CATSRDRIYEQYF.

This clonotype turned up a few times. This chain links TRBV7-3 with TRBJ2-7; TRBD1 is a possible D gene (6 bases). The CDR3 runs to 14 residues. V was cut by 0 bases and J by 6 bases, with 12 bases left in between. In germline, CDR1 is SGHTA, CDR2 FQGTGA. The CDR3 DNA is TGTGCCAGCAGCTTAACCCCCCAGGGGACCGAGCAGTACTTC. Encoded protein: CASSLTPQGTEQYF.

This clonotype has more than one count but fewer than ten. The chain couples TRBV12-3 or TRBV12-4 to TRBJ2-3, with 10 positions matching TRBD2. V lost 6 bases and J lost 6; bases outside the gene matches: 12. The CDR3 extends over 16 amino acids. CDR3 sequence reads: CASRVSGRSRVDTQYF. The CDR3 nucleotides read TGTGCCAGCAGAGTTAGCGGGAGGAGTAGGGTGGATACGCAGTATTTT.

This clonotype has a count of ten or more. V usage is TRBV27 and J usage is TRBJ2-1, with 13 positions matching TRBD2. Germline assignment: CDR1 MNHEY and CDR2 SMNVEV (reference sequence). The V segment lost 2 bases and the J segment 9 bases; nucleotides outside the gene matches: 4. The length of the CDR3 is 15 residues. The CDR3 coding sequence is TGTGCCAGCAGTTTAACTAGCGGGGGGGTTAGTGAGCAGTTCTTC. This encodes CASSLTSGGVSEQFF.

This clonotype was seen more than once but under ten times. The rearrangement joins TRBV7-9 to TRBJ2-5; possibly TRBD1 for D (5 bases). Trimming shortened V by 8 bases and J by 1 base, and 11 bases separated the two germline ends. The germline V gene has CDR1 SEHNR and CDR2 FQNEAQ (reference sequence). This CDR3 is built from 13 residues. The CDR3 DNA reads as TGTGCCAGCCTCAGGACAACCCAAGAGACCCAGTACTTC. Its translation: CASLRTTQETQYF.